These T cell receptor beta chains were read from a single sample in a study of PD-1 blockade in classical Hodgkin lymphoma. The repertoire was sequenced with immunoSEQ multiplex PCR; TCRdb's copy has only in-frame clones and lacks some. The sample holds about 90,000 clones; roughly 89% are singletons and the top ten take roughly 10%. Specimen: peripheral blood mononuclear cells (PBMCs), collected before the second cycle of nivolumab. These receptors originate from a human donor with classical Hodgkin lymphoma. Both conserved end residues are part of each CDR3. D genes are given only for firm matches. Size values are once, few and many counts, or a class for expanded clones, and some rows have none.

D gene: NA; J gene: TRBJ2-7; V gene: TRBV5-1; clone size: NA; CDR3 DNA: TGCGCCAGCAGCTTAACTAGCTCCTTGGTCTACGAGCAGTACTTC; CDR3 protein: CASSLTSSLVYEQYF
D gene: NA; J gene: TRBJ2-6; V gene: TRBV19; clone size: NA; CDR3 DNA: TGTGCCAGTAGTATGGGGTATGGGGCCAACGTCCTGACTTTC; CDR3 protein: CASSMGYGANVLTF
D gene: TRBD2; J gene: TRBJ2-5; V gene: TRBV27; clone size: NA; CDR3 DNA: TGTGCCAGCAGTTTATCGGTAGCGGGAATGGGGGAGACCCAGTACTTC; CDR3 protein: CASSLSVAGMGETQYF
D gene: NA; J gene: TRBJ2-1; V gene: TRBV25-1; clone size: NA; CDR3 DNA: TGTGCCAGCAGTACCCTGACAGAAGGGTACAATGAGCAGTTCTTC; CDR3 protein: CASSTLTEGYNEQFF
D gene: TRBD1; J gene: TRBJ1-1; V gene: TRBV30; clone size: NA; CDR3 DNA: TGTGCCTGGAAGCTCCCAGGGGGCCGCTCTGAAGCTTTCTTT; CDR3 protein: CAWKLPGGRSEAFF
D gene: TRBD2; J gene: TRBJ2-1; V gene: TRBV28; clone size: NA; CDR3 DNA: TGTGCCAGCAGCCCCGGGACTAGCTCCTACAATGAGCAGTTCTTC; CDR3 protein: CASSPGTSSYNEQFF
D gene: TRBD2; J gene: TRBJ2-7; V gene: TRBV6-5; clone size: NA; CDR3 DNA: TGTGCCAGCAGTTACTTGAGCGGGACCTCCTACGAGCAGTACTTC; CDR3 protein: CASSYLSGTSYEQYF
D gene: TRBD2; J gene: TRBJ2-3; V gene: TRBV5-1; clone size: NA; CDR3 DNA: TGCGCCAGCAGCTTGGGTTGGGCCCAGCGGGGATCTAGCACAGATACGCAGTATTTT; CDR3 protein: CASSLGWAQRGSSTDTQYF
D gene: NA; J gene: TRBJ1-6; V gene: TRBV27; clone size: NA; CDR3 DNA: TGTGCCAGCAGTACCTCGGGCGGTATCAATAATTCACCCCTCCACTTT; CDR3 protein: CASSTSGGINNSPLHF
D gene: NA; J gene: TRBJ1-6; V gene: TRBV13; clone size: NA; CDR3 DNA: TGTGCCAGCAGCTCCCCGGGCCCCAATTCACCCCTCCACTTT; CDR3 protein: CASSSPGPNSPLHF
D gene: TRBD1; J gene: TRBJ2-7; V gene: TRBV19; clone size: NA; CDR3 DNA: TGTGCCAGTAGTCGGGACAGGGGACGGTCGGAGCAGTACTTC; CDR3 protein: CASSRDRGRSEQYF
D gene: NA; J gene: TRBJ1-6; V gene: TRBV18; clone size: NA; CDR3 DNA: TGTGCCAGCTCACCACTCGCGGCGGGGAGTGATTCACCCCTCCACTTT; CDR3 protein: CASSPLAAGSDSPLHF
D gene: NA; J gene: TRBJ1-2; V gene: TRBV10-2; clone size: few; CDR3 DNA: TGCGCCAGCAGAGACGGAGGCGGAGGGAACGGTGGCTACACCTTC; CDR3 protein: CASRDGGGGNGGYTF
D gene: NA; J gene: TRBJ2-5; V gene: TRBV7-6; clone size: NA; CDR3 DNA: TGTGCCAGCACATACGGGCACGAGACCCAGTACTTC; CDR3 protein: CASTYGHETQYF
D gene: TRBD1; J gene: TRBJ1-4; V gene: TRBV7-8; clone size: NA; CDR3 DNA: TGTGCCAGCAGAAGACAGGGGGCGGCTAATGAAAAACTGTTTTTT; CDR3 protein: CASRRQGAANEKLFF
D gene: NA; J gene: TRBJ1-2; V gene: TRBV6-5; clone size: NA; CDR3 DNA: TGTGCCAGCACCAAGGGGCCCCACTATGGCTACACCTTC; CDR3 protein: CASTKGPHYGYTF